This record covers a single TCR beta chain. Germline V gene data show CDR1 as WSHSY and CDR2 as SAAADI. V was shortened by 0 bases and J by 7 bases, with 13 bases between the two germline ends. CDR3 size: 14 residues. In the authors' methods: Reference gene primer amplification gave nucleated cell count estimates. Measured with immunoSEQ multiplex PCR; TCRdb has only the in-frame clones, and not every one. V, J and clone size were drawn from that table, and D and trimming were deduced from the DNA. The sample has 150,000 or so clones, roughly nine tenths seen once. These data belong to a study of blood T cell repertoires in COVID-19. Study-level background: From the United States, Italy and Spain came samples of acute and convalescent COVID-19. From T cells, B-cell-depleted T cells, or PBMCs came the material, which was cDNA or gDNA.

This TCR was sampled from a human donor in a cohort sampled during active COVID-19. V gene TRBV10-2 combines with J gene TRBJ2-7; D gene ambiguous. The specimen sequenced was peripheral blood. The CDR3 here is CASSESPVLREQYF. The CDR3 DNA reads TGCGCCAGCAGTGAGTCTCCAGTCTTGAGGGAGCAGTACTTC.